The TCR beta chain under discussion was sequenced for a study of blood T cells in healthy people across ages. Only a few counts were recorded for this clonotype. Germline CDR1 is SGHDT and CDR2 is YYEEEE. CDR3 length equals 17 residues. V was pared by 4 bases and J by 0 bases, with 16 bases between. Then a second PCR, running roughly 6 to 12 cycles, was carried out with a sample-barcoded 5' primer and a J-beta primer mix. Every cDNA molecule carried a tag from a template-switch adaptor bearing 12 random nucleotides. TCRdb passed the 5' RACE reads through MiXCR, listing each CDR3 protein once. The table lists about 570,000 distinct CDR3 sequences, 25% to 30% of them singletons.

This TCR was sampled from a woman aged 65 to 85 in good health. The genes are TRBV5-6 and TRBJ1-4; TRBD1 is a possible D gene (5 bases). Input material: blood. The CDR3 region is CASSPEPDSATNEKLFF. CDR3 DNA sequence: TGTGCCAGCAGCCCGGAGCCCGACAGTGCAACTAATGAAAAACTGTTTTTT.